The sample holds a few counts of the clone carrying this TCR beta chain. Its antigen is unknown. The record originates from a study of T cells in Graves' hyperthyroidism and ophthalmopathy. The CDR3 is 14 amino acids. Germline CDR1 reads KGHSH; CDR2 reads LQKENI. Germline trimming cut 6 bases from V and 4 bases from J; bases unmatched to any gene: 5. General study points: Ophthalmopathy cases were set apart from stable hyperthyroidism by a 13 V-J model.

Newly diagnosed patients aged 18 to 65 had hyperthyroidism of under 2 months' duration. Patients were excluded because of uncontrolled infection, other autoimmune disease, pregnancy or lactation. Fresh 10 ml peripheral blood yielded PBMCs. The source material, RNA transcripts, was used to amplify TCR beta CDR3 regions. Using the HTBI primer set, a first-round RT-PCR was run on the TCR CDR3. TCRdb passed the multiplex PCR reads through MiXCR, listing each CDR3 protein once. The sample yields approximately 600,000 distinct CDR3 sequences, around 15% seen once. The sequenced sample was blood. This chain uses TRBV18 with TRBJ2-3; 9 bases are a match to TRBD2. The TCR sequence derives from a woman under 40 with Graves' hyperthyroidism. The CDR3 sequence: CASSISGSADTQYF. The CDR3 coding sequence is TGTGCCAGCTCGATTAGCGGGAGTGCAGATACGCAGTATTTT.